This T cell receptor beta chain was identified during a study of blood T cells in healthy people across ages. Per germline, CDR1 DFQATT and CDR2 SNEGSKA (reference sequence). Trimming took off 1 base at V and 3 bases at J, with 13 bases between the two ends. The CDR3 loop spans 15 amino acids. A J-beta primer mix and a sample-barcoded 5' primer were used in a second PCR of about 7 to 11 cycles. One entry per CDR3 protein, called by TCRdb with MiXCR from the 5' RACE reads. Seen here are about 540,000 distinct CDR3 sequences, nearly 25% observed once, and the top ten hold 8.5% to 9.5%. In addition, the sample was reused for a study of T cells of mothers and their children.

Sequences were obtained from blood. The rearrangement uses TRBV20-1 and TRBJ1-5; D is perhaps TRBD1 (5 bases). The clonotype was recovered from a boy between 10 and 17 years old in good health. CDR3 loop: CSARVQQADNQPQHF. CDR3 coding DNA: TGCAGTGCTAGAGTTCAACAGGCGGACAATCAGCCCCAGCATTTT.